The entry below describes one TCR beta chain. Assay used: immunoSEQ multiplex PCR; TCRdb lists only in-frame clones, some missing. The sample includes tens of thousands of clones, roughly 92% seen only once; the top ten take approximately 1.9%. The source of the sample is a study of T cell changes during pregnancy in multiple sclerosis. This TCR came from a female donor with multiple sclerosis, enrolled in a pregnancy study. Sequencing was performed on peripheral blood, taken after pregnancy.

The DNA of the CDR3 is TGTGCCTGGACCCGGGACAGGGGGTCTGGCTACACCTTC. Its translation is CAWTRDRGSGYTF. This chain links TRBV30 with TRBJ1-2, with 11 nucleotides matching TRBD1. The CDR3 sequence is 13 residues long. The germline gives CDR1 GTSNPN, CDR2 SVGIG (reference sequence). The V gene end was trimmed by 4 bases and the J gene end by 7 bases; junction bases not matched to a gene: 5.